This T cell receptor (beta chain) was sequenced during a study of shared clonotypes between healthy human individuals. Study context: Each donor had three CD4 naive, three CD4 memory, two CD8 naive and one CD8 memory plate. Study-wide points: Larger estimated richness was generally recorded for naive subsets relative to memory subsets.

As to this clone: What it binds is not known.

The protocol was immunoSEQ multiplex PCR, while the TCRdb copy is restricted to in-frame clones and leaves out a portion. The sample lists about 2 million clones, 90% to 95% occurring once. Germline CDR1 and CDR2: SEHNR and FQNEAQ (reference sequence). Deletions cut 5 bases from V and 6 bases from J, with 10 bases between. This CDR3 contains 12 residues. Healthy HIV-negative adults with no recent acute infections or vaccinations were recruited as donors. This sequence originates from a man aged 18-30 years in good health. V usage is TRBV7-9 and J usage is TRBJ1-1, with unresolved D. The sample taken for sequencing was naive CD4+ T cells sorted from blood. Subset: CD45RA+ positively selected. CDR3 sequence (DNA): TGTGCCAGCAGCCCTGCAATCGCTGAAGCTTTCTTT. Translation gives CASSPAIAEAFF.